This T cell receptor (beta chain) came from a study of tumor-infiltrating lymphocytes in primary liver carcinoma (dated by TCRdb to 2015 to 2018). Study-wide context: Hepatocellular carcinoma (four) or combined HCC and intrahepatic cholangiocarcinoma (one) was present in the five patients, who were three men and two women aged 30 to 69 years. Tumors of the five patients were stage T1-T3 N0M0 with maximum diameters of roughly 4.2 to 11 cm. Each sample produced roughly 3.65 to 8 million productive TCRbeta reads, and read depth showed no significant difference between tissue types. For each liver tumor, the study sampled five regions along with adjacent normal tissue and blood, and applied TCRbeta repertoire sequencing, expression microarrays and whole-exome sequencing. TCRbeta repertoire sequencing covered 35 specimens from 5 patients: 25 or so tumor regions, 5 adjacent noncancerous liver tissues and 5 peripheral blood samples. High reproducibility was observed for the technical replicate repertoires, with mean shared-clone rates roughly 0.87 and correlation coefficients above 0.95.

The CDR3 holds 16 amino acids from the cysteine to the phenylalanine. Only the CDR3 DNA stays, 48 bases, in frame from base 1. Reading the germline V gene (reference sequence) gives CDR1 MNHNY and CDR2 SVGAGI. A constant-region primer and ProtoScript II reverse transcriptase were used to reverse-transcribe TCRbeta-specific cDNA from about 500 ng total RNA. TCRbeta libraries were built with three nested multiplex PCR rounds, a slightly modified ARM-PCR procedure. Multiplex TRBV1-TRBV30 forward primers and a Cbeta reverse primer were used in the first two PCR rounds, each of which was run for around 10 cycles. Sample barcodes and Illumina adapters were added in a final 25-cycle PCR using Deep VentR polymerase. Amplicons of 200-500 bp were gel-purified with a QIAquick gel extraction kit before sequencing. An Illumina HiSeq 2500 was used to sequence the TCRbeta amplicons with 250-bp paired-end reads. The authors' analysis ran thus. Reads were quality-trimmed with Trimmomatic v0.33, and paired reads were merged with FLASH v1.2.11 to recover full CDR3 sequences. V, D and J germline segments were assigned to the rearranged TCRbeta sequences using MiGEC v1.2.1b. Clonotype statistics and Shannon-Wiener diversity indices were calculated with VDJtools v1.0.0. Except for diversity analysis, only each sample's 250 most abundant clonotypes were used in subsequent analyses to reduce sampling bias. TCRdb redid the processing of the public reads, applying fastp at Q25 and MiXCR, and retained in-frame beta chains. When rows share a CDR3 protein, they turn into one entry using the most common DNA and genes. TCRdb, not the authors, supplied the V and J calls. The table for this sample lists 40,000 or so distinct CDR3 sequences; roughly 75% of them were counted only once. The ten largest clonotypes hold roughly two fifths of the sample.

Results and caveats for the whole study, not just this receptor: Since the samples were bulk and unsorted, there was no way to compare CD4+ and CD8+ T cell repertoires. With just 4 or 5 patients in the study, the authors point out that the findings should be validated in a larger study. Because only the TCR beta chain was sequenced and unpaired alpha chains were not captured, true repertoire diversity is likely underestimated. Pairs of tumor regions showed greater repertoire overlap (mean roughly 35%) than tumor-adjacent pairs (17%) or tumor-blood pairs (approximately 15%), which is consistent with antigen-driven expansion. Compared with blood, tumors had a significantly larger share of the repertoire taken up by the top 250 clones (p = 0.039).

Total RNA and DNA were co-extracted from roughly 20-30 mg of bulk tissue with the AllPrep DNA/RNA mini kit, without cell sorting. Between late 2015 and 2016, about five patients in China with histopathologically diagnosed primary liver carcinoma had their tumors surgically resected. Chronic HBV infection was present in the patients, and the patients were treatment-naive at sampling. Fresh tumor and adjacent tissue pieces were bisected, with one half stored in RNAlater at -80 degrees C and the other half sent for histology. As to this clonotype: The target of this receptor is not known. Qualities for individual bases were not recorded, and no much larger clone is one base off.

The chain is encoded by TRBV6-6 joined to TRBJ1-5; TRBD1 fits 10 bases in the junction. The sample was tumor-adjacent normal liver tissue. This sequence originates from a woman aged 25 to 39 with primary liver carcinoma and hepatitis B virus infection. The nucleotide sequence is TGTGCAAACAGTTACTCGGACAGGGGGGGAAATCAGCCCCAGCATTTT. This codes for CANSYSDRGGNQPQHF.